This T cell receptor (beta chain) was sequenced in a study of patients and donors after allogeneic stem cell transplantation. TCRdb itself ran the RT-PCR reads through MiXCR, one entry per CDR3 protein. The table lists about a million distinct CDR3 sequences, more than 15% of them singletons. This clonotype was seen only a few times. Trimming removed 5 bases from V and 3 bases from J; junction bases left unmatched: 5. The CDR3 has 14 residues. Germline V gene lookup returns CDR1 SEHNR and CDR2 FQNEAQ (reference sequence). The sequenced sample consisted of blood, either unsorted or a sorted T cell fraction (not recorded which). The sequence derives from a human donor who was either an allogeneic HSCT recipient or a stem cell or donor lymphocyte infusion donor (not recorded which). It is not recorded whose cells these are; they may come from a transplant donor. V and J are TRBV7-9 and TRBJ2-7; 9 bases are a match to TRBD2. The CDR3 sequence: CASSPASGVYEQYF. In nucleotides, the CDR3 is TGTGCCAGCAGCCCGGCTAGCGGGGTCTACGAGCAGTACTTC.